Given below is one T cell receptor beta chain in context. Profiled with immunoSEQ multiplex PCR; TCRdb holds only in-frame clones, not every one. The data contain around 320,000 clones, about nine tenths of them singletons. The sample belongs to a study of shared clonotypes between healthy human individuals. Turning to the study itself: Sampling drew on donors who were a couple of women and a few men aged 18 to 49.

There are 16 residues in the CDR3. The germline CDR1 and CDR2 sequences are MNHEY and SMNVEV (reference sequence). The trim removed 6 bases at V and 7 bases at J, leaving 14 bases unmatched. This sequence was found in a man younger than 35 in good health. The rearrangement links TRBV27 to TRBJ2-7; TRBD2 aligns across 11 bases. The sequenced sample was memory CD8+ T cells sorted from blood. Subset described: CD45RO+ cells pooled with CCR7-negative TemRA cells. The CDR3 nucleotides are TGTGCCAGCAGAATACTTAGCGGGAGGGCCCCAGGGGAGCAGTACTTC. Protein product: CASRILSGRAPGEQYF.